This TCR beta chain originates from a study of CXCR3-negative and CXCR3-positive naive CD8 T cells. Findings of the study overall: A higher hydrophobicity marked the TRB CDR3s of CXCR3-positive naive cells versus CXCR3-negative naive cells.

The CDR3 totals 12 residues. Of note for this clonotype: Antigen specificity is unknown.

UMI-labeled 5' RACE TRB cDNA libraries were prepared from the cells. TCRdb reprocessed the 5' RACE reads and stores each CDR3 protein as one record, lacking DNA. The sample spans some 140,000 distinct CDR3 sequences; the ten largest clones claim 0.41%. Those CD8+ T cells considered naive were CD45RO-CCR7+CD27+CD95-. This chain links TRBV12-3 or TRBV12-4 with TRBJ2-7; the TCRdb call, TRBD2, lacks DNA for checking. Input material: naive CXCR3+ CD8+ T cells from blood. The sample's subset: CD45RO-CCR7+CD27+CD95- naive CD8+ T cells expressing CXCR3 (TNR3+). The receptor was derived from a human donor in good health. Some clones in this sample may be carry-over from other donors' samples. The CDR3 is CASSILAVEQYF.